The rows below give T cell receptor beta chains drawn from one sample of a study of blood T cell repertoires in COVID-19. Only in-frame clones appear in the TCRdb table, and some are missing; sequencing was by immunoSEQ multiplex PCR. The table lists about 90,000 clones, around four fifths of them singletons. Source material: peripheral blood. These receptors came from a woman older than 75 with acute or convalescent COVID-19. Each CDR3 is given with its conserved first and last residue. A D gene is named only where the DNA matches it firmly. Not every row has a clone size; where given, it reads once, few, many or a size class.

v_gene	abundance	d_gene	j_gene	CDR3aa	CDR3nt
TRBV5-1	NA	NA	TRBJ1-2	CASSLPVLGGSNYGYTF	TGCGCCAGCAGCTTACCAGTCCTAGGGGGATCTAACTATGGCTACACCTTC
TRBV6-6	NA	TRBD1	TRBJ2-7	CASRTDRAEQYF	TGTGCCAGCAGGACTGACAGGGCCGAGCAGTACTTC
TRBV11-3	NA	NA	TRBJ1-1	CASSLGSGGVNTEAFF	TGTGCCAGCAGCTTAGGTTCGGGGGGGGTGAACACTGAAGCTTTCTTT
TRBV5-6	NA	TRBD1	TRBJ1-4	CASSTGQAIPNEKLFF	TGTGCCAGCAGCACCGGACAGGCCATACCTAATGAAAAACTGTTTTTT
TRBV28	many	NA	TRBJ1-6	CASSLGLQGANSPLHF	TGTGCCAGCAGTTTAGGCCTACAAGGAGCCAATTCACCCCTCCACTTT
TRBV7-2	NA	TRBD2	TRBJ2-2	CASSPGLKVAGELFF	TGTGCCAGCAGCCCGGGACTAAAAGTAGCCGGGGAGCTGTTTTTT
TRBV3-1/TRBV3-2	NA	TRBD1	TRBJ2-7	CASSPRDRASYEQYF	TGTGCCAGCAGCCCCCGGGACAGGGCATCCTACGAGCAGTACTTC
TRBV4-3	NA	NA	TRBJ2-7	CASSHTTGTHEQYF	TGCGCCAGCAGCCATACGACAGGTACCCACGAGCAGTACTTC
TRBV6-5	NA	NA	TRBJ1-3	CASSYSRQPGNTIYF	TGTGCCAGCAGTTACTCACGACAGCCAGGAAACACCATATATTTT
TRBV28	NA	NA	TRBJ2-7	CASNIGGSEQYF	TGTGCCAGCAACATCGGAGGAAGCGAGCAGTACTTC
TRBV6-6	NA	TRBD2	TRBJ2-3	CASNPGTSSTDTQYF	TGTGCCAGCAATCCCGGGACTAGCAGCACAGATACGCAGTATTTT
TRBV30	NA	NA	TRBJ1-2	CAWGLHGYTF	TGTGCCTGGGGCCTCCATGGCTACACCTTC
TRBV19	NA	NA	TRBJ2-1	CASSPLQGPLYNEQFF	TGTGCCAGTAGTCCTTTACAGGGTCCCCTTTACAATGAGCAGTTCTTC
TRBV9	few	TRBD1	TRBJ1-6	CASSVRGQSPLHF	TGTGCCAGCAGCGTAAGGGGGCAATCACCCCTCCACTTT
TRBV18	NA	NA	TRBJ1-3	CASSPPSGYSGNTIYF	TGTGCCAGCTCACCACCATCAGGATACTCTGGAAACACCATATATTTT
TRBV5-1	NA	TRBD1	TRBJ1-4	CASSLGQGGQEKLFF	TGCGCCAGCAGCTTGGGACAGGGAGGTCAGGAAAAACTGTTTTTT
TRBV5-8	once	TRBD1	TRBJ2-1	CASSLNEGGQGPYNEQFF	TGTGCCAGCAGCTTGAACGAAGGAGGACAGGGACCCTACAATGAGCAGTTCTTC
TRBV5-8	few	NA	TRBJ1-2	CASSLTVYREWF	TGTGCCAGCAGCTTGACCGTTTACAGGGAATGGTTC
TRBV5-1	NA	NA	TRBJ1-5	CASRPTGSSNQPQHF	TGCGCCAGCAGGCCCACCGGGTCGAGCAATCAGCCCCAGCATTTT
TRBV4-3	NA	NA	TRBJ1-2	CASSQAQGRAGYTF	TGCGCCAGCAGCCAGGCCCAGGGCAGGGCCGGCTACACCTTC
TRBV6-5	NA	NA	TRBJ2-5	CASSTGWDTVETQYF	TGTGCCAGCAGTACCGGTTGGGACACGGTAGAGACCCAGTACTTC
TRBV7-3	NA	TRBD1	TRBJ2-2	CASSLRAGGTGELFF	TGTGCCAGCAGCTTAAGAGCAGGGGGCACCGGGGAGCTGTTTTTT
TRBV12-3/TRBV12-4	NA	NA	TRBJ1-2	CASSFRYSQGYTF	TGTGCCAGCAGTTTCAGGTATTCCCAGGGCTACACCTTC
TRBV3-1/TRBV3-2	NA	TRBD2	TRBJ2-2	CASSQPGLAGGYTGELFF	TGTGCCAGCAGCCAGCCGGGACTAGCGGGAGGCTACACCGGGGAGCTGTTTTTT
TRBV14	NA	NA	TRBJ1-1	CASSQGSGSEAFF	TGTGCCAGCAGCCAGGGTTCGGGATCTGAAGCTTTCTTT
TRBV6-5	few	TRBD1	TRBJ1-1	CASSLQGMTEAFF	TGTGCCAGCAGTTTACAGGGGATGACTGAAGCTTTCTTT
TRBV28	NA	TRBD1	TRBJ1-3	CASSLDRVTGNTIYF	TGTGCCAGCAGCCTAGACAGGGTGACTGGAAACACCATATATTTT
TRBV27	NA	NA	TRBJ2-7	CASSSTTFYEQYF	TGTGCCAGCAGTTCGACTACCTTCTACGAGCAGTACTTC
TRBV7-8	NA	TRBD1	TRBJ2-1	CASGTGLRNEQFF	TGTGCCAGCGGGACAGGGCTAAGGAATGAGCAGTTCTTC
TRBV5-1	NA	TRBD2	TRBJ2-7	CASSPYREGDEQYF	TGCGCCAGCAGTCCCTACCGGGAGGGCGACGAGCAGTACTTC
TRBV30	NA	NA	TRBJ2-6	CAWRSEGANVLTF	TGTGCGTGGCGGTCCGAAGGGGCCAACGTCCTGACTTTC
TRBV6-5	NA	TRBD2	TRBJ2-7	CASSYRRAGGRYEQYF	TGTGCCAGCAGTTACCGCAGAGCGGGGGGCCGATACGAGCAGTACTTC
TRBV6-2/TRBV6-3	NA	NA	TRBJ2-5	CASSYTHGSQETQYF	TGTGCCAGCAGTTACACCCATGGGAGCCAAGAGACCCAGTACTTC
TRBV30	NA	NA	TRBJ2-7	CAWSEKGVSYEQYF	TGTGCCTGGAGTGAAAAGGGGGTCTCCTACGAGCAGTACTTC
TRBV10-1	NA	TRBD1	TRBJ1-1	CASTKTSGTGGLVILNTEAFF	TGCGCCAGCACTAAAACTTCCGGGACAGGCGGGTTAGTTATTCTGAACACTGAAGCTTTCTTT
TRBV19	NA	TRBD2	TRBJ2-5	CASSIGASGQETQYF	TGTGCCAGTAGTATCGGGGCTAGCGGCCAAGAGACCCAGTACTTC
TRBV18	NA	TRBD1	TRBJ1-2	CASSPTSDRGVGGYTF	TGTGCCAGCTCACCAACCTCGGACAGGGGAGTAGGCGGCTACACCTTC
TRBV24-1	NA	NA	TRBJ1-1	CATSEYRARGTEAFF	TGTGCCACCAGTGAATACAGGGCCCGGGGCACTGAAGCTTTCTTT
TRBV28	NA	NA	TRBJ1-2	CASSLQVDQYGYTF	TGTGCCAGCAGTTTGCAGGTAGACCAGTATGGCTACACCTTC
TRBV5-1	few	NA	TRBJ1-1	CASSYGAEAFF	TGCGCCAGCAGTTATGGAGCTGAAGCTTTCTTT
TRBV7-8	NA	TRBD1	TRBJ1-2	CASSSETGGEGGYTF	TGTGCCAGCAGCTCGGAAACAGGGGGCGAGGGCGGCTACACCTTC
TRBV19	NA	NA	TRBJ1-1	CASSIERNTEAFF	TGTGCCAGTAGTATAGAGAGGAACACTGAAGCTTTCTTT
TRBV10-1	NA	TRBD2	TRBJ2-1	CASNSGRGYEQFF	TGCGCCAGCAATAGCGGGAGAGGGTATGAGCAGTTCTTC
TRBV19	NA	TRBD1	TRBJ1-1	CASSTNRGGTEAFF	TGTGCCAGTAGTACCAACAGGGGCGGCACTGAAGCTTTCTTT
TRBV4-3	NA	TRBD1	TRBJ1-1	CASSQDPRTGFTEAFF	TGCGCCAGCAGCCAAGATCCGAGGACAGGGTTCACTGAAGCTTTCTTT
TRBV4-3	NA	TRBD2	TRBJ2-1	CASSQGGLAGYNEQFF	TGCGCCAGCAGCCAAGGAGGCCTAGCGGGGTACAATGAGCAGTTCTTC
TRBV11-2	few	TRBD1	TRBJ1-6	CASSLRTGRGNSPLHF	TGTGCCAGCAGCCTACGGACAGGGAGGGGGAATTCACCCCTCCACTTT
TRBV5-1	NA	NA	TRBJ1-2	CASSLEAGRYGYTF	TGCGCCAGCAGCTTGGAGGCAGGGAGGTATGGCTACACCTTC
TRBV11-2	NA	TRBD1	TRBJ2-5	CASSSDRGWETQYF	TGTGCCAGCAGCTCGGACAGGGGATGGGAGACCCAGTACTTC
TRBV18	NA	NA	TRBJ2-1	CASSPSTNEQFF	TGTGCCAGCTCACCATCCACAAATGAGCAGTTCTTC
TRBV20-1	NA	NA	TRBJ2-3	CSASYRLGAIDTQYF	TGCAGTGCTAGTTACCGACTGGGGGCAATAGATACGCAGTATTTT
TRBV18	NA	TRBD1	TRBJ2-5	CASSPGATGGVQETQYF	TGTGCCAGCTCACCAGGGGCGACAGGGGGAGTGCAAGAGACCCAGTACTTC
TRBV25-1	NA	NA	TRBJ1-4	CASSLAGNEKLFF	TGTGCCAGCAGCCTCGCCGGTAATGAAAAACTGTTTTTT
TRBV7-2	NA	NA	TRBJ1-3	CASSPRQQFIRRDTIYF	TGTGCCAGCAGCCCGCGACAGCAGTTTATTCGCCGAGACACCATATATTTT
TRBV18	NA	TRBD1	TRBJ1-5	CASSGQGDQPQHF	TGTGCCAGCTCCGGACAGGGGGATCAGCCCCAGCATTTT
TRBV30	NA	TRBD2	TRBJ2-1	CAWSVWASGRTVNEQFF	TGTGCCTGGAGTGTCTGGGCTAGCGGGAGGACGGTTAATGAGCAGTTCTTC
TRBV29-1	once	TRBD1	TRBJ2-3	CSVGQGKSVVTDTQYF	TGCAGCGTCGGACAGGGGAAAAGTGTAGTGACAGATACGCAGTATTTT
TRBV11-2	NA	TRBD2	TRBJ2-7	CASNIAGGEQYF	TGTGCCAGCAACATAGCGGGAGGCGAGCAGTACTTC
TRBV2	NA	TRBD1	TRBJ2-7	CASSRKTGEGYEQYF	TGTGCCAGCAGCCGAAAGACAGGGGAAGGTTACGAGCAGTACTTC
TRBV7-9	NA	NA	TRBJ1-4	CASSGQFNEKLFF	TGTGCCAGCAGCGGACAGTTTAATGAAAAACTGTTTTTT